The 28 T cell receptor beta chains listed next were all sequenced from one sample in a study of shared clonotypes between healthy human individuals (TCRdb year 2020). For the CD8 naive samples, CD45RO-negative cells were positively selected for CCR7, yielding a CD45RA+CCR7+ population from which TemRA cells were excluded. Library prep was done by the immunoSEQ multiplex PCR assay. Imported from immuneACCESS, the table was reduced by TCRdb to in-frame sequences with V and J called. These copies leave out some clones; in studies compared against another copy, an unresolved V gene accounts for under half, and the cause of the remainder is not known. The table for this sample lists roughly 2.1 million clones; about 92% of them were counted only once. The top ten constitute roughly 1.8% of the sample. The sample was naive CD8+ T cells from PBMCs. The cell subset or site label for this specimen denotes: CD45RA+CCR7+. All receptors come from a man between 18 and 29 years old in good health. Some clones in this sample may be carry-over from other donors' samples.

This chain links TRBV7-8 with TRBJ2-2; 10 bases fit TRBD2. Per germline, CDR1 SGHVS and CDR2 FQNEAQ. CDR3 length: 15 residues. The V gene end was trimmed by 6 bases and the J gene end by 3 bases; junction bases not matched to a gene: 4. The CDR3 coding sequence is TGTGCCAGCAGGCCGGGACTAGCGTACACCGGGGAGCTGTTTTTT. Protein sequence: CASRPGLAYTGELFF.

The V call is TRBV7-2, the J call TRBJ2-7; a possible D gene is TRBD1 (6 bases). The CDR3 totals 14 residues. The germline V and J ends were trimmed by 5 bases and 7 bases, with 18 bases remaining between them. Germline CDR1 is SGHTA and CDR2 is FQGNSA. CDR3 in DNA: TGTGCCAGCAGCCCCGCATCAGGGGTTTGGGAGCAGTACTTC. Amino acid sequence: CASSPASGVWEQYF.

CDR3 in DNA: TGCGCCAGCAGCCCGCGTGACAGGGGGCATGGTGAAGCTTTCTTT. It yields the protein CASSPRDRGHGEAFF. The chain is built from TRBV5-1 and TRBJ1-1, with TRBD1 matching over 10 bases. The CDR3 extends over 15 amino acids. Germline V gene lookup returns CDR1 SGHRS and CDR2 YFSETQ. V dropped 4 bases and J dropped 7; count of bases not matched to a gene: 10. The full variable domain, in which reference TRBV5-1 and TRBJ1-1 provide the parts outside the CDR3, is KAGVTQTPRYLIKTRGQQVTLSCSPISGHRSVSWYQQTPGQGLQFLFEYFSETQRNKGNFPGRFSGRQFSNSRSEMNVSTLELGDSALYLCASSPRDRGHGEAFFGQGTRLTVV.

The CDR3 nucleotides are TGTGCCAGTAGAAGCGCTCGCTCCTACGAGCAGTACTTC. Protein: CASRSARSYEQYF. The rearrangement uses TRBV7-9 and TRBJ2-7; no reliable D call. This CDR3 is 13 amino acids long. Germline V gives CDR1 SEHNR, CDR2 FQNEAQ (reference sequence). V lost 9 bases to trimming and J lost 0 bases, with 12 bases between them.

The chain uses TRBV4-2 and TRBJ2-1, with 8 bases aligning to TRBD2. V lost 4 bases and J lost 3; bases outside the gene matches: 8. This CDR3 has 16 residues. CDR1 is LGHNA and CDR2 is YNFKEQ in the germline V gene. The CDR3 nucleotides are TGTGCCAGCAGCCCCGATAGCGGGACCTTCTACAATGAGCAGTTCTTC. Translated: CASSPDSGTFYNEQFF.

The chain uses TRBV7-9 and TRBJ2-7, with 9 bases matching TRBD1. Germline V gene data show CDR1 as SEHNR and CDR2 as FQNEAQ (reference sequence). The CDR3 is made up of 15 amino acids. Trimming removed 3 bases from V and 4 bases from J; junction bases left unmatched: 7. The CDR3 DNA follows: TGTGCCAGCAGCTTTGGGGACAGGGTTCTATACGAGCAGTACTTC. Amino acid sequence: CASSFGDRVLYEQYF.

The V and J genes are TRBV27 and TRBJ2-7; weak D call: TRBD2 (5 bases). The germline V gene has CDR1 MNHEY and CDR2 SMNVEV (reference sequence). Deletions cut 6 bases from V and 5 bases from J, with 20 bases between. The CDR3 loop spans 15 amino acids. The CDR3 nucleotides read TGTGCCAGCAGCCCAGATCGGACGTCGGGGAACGAGCAGTACTTC. Residues: CASSPDRTSGNEQYF.

The J gene is TRBJ2-7, the V gene TRBV28; D is perhaps TRBD1 or TRBD2 (6 bases each). The CDR3 length is 11 residues. Trimming shortened V by 6 bases and J by 7 bases, and 10 bases separated the two germline ends. Germline V CDR1 and CDR2: MDHEN, SYDVKM. CDR3 sequence (DNA): TGTGCCAGCAGAGGGGGGCTGGAGCAGTACTTC. Translated, it gives CASRGGLEQYF.

The rearrangement joins TRBV4-1 to TRBJ2-7; TRBD1 aligns across 7 bases. V lost 0 bases, J lost 5 bases, and 10 bases stayed unmatched. Germline-derived CDR1 and CDR2 are MGHRA and YSYEKL. The length of the CDR3 is 16 residues. For the CDR3, the DNA is TGCGCCAGCAGCCAAGATCTGTCACAGGGGTTCAACGAGCAGTACTTC. Its protein product is CASSQDLSQGFNEQYF.

The chain carries TRBV9 and TRBJ1-2, with 12 positions matching TRBD1. The CDR3 has 15 amino acids. The germline gives CDR1 SGDLS, CDR2 YYNGEE. V lost 0 bases and J lost 6; bases outside the gene matches: 3. The CDR3 loop is CASSVDGTGGNGYTF. The CDR3 DNA reads as TGTGCCAGCAGCGTAGATGGGACAGGGGGCAATGGCTACACCTTC.

Only a few counts were recorded for this clone. V is TRBV4-2 and J is TRBJ2-2; perhaps TRBD2 as D (5 bases). The ends were cut back, 3 bases at V and 3 bases at J, with 14 bases in the middle. In germline, CDR1 is LGHNA, CDR2 YNFKEQ. The CDR3 extends over 16 amino acids. The DNA for the CDR3 is TGTGCCAGCAGCCAGGACTGGGCCCGGGACACCGGGGAGCTGTTTTTT. This gives the protein CASSQDWARDTGELFF.

This chain connects TRBV6-1 to TRBJ2-1; D is perhaps TRBD2 (5 bases). The germline gives CDR1 MNHNS, CDR2 SASEGT. V was shortened by 2 bases and J by 7 bases, with 18 bases between the two germline ends. CDR3 length: 16 amino acids. In DNA form, the CDR3 reads TGTGCCAGCAGTGAATTCGTGGGAGTGTTAGAAAATGAGCAGTTCTTC. This sequence encodes CASSEFVGVLENEQFF.

V usage is TRBV7-9 and J usage is TRBJ2-5, with D perhaps TRBD1 or TRBD2 (5 bases each). The V gene's germline CDR1 is SEHNR and CDR2 FQNEAQ (reference sequence). V gave up 4 bases and J gave up 1 base, with 13 bases separating them. The CDR3 has 15 amino acids. The CDR3 protein is CASSSGPWGQETQYF. For the CDR3, the DNA is TGTGCCAGCAGCTCGGGACCCTGGGGCCAAGAGACCCAGTACTTC.

The chain couples TRBV7-2 to TRBJ1-1; D gene unclear. With 0 bases removed from V and 1 base from J, the gap between germline ends came to 3 bases. The length of the CDR3 is 13 residues. Looked up from germline, CDR1 is SGHTA and CDR2 is FQGNSA. The CDR3 region has the DNA TGTGCCAGCAGCTTAGCGTGGAACACTGAAGCTTTCTTT. Its protein is CASSLAWNTEAFF. The entire variable domain, with the rest obtained from reference TRBV7-2 and TRBJ1-1, is as follows: GAGVSQSPSNKVTEKGKDVELRCDPISGHTALYWYRQSLGQGLEFLIYFQGNSAPDKSGLPSDRFSAERTGGSVSTLTIQRTQQEDSAVYLCASSLAWNTEAFFGQGTRLTVV.

The rearrangement joins TRBV27 to TRBJ2-7; TRBD1 is a possible D gene (6 bases). Germline values: CDR1 MNHEY, CDR2 SMNVEV (reference sequence). Trimming stripped 9 bases from V and 2 bases from J, with 26 bases between. CDR3 length equals 17 residues. The CDR3 is CARNPPLGTTSTYEQYF. As DNA, the CDR3 is TGTGCCAGAAACCCCCCCCTTGGGACAACTTCGACCTACGAGCAGTACTTC.

The gene calls are TRBV10-3 and TRBJ2-7, with 10 bases that match TRBD2. Germline V gene data show CDR1 as ENHRY and CDR2 as SYGVKD. The V gene end was trimmed by 4 bases and the J gene end by 1 base; junction bases not matched to a gene: 10. The CDR3 has 17 residues. The CDR3 loop is CAISGLIGGLASYEQYF. CDR3 DNA: TGTGCCATCAGTGGGCTTATTGGGGGACTAGCGTCCTACGAGCAGTACTTC.

The chain carries TRBV30 and TRBJ2-7; the D gene is possibly TRBD1 (5 bases). Trimming took off 2 bases at V and 0 bases at J, with 14 bases between the two ends. This CDR3 is 15 amino acids long. In germline, CDR1 is GTSNPN, CDR2 SVGIG (reference sequence). The CDR3, as DNA: TGTGCCTGGAGTAGCCGTAGGGGCCTCTCCTACGAGCAGTACTTC. Encoded protein: CAWSSRRGLSYEQYF.

This sequence joins TRBV28 and TRBJ1-1; TRBD1 aligns across 8 bases. The CDR3 is made up of 15 amino acids. J lost 5 bases, V lost 0 bases, and 5 bases had no gene match. Per germline, CDR1 MDHEN and CDR2 SYDVKM. CDR3 coding DNA: TGTGCCAGCAGTTTATGGCAGGGGGCTTGGACTGAAGCTTTCTTT. Its protein is CASSLWQGAWTEAFF.

This chain connects TRBV7-2 to TRBJ1-1, with TRBD1 matching 8 bases. Germline V gene data show CDR1 as SGHTA and CDR2 as FQGNSA. V shed 5 bases and J 2 bases; nucleotides not matched to a gene: 7. This CDR3 region has 15 residues. The CDR3 sequence: CASSRPGTGNTEAFF. The CDR3 DNA sequence: TGTGCCAGCAGCCGGCCGGGGACAGGCAACACTGAAGCTTTCTTT.

This clone was seen just once. This chain uses TRBV4-3 with TRBJ1-2; D is unclear. V was trimmed by 5 bases and J by 4 bases, leaving 14 bases between them. CDR1 and CDR2 (germline): LGHNA, YSLEER. CDR3 length equals 14 residues. CDR3 sequence reads: CASSSRSFPYGYTF. CDR3 DNA: TGCGCCAGCAGCTCCCGCAGCTTCCCCTATGGCTACACCTTC.

Note on this clone: This same CDR3 is encoded by further DNA sequences in the sample. The chain has TRBV18 and TRBJ2-7; D gene uncertain. Germline CDR1 KGHSH, CDR2 LQKENI. Trimming took 0 bases from V and 5 from J, leaving 8 bases between them. The CDR3 contains 13 residues. CDR3 bases: TGTGCCAGCTCACCACCTCTAACGGACGAGCAGTACTTC. This sequence encodes CASSPPLTDEQYF.

The J gene is TRBJ2-7, the V gene TRBV19; D not resolved. CDR3 length: 8 residues. CDR1 and CDR2 from the germline V gene are LNHDA and SQIVND (reference sequence). The CDR3 DNA reads as TGTGACATCGGCGAGCAGTACTTC. Its protein is CDIGEQYF.

The chain recombines TRBV27 with TRBJ2-7, with 12 bases lining up with TRBD1. The CDR3 covers 15 residues. With 5 bases clipped from V and 7 bases from J, the junction kept 9 bases outside the gene matches. Germline V gene sequence: CDR1 MNHEY, CDR2 SMNVEV (reference sequence). The DNA for the CDR3 is TGTGCCAGCAGTCCTTCGGGACAGGGGGCTGGGGAGCAGTACTTC. Translation: CASSPSGQGAGEQYF.

The J gene is TRBJ1-2, the V gene TRBV7-8; the D is unclear. Trimming shortened V by 3 bases and J by 0 bases, and 14 bases separated the two germline ends. The germline CDR1 and CDR2 sequences are SGHVS and FQNEAQ. This CDR3 has 16 amino acids. CDR3 sequence reads: CASSFLQGDPNYGYTF. CDR3 coding DNA: TGTGCCAGCAGCTTCTTACAAGGCGACCCTAACTATGGCTACACCTTC. The variable domain in full, completed from reference TRBV7-8 and TRBJ1-2, reads GAGVSQSPRYKVAKRGQDVALRCDPISGHVSLFWYQQALGQGPEFLTYFQNEAQLDKSGLPSDRFFAERPEGSVSTLKIQRTQQEDSAVYLCASSFLQGDPNYGYTFGSGTRLTVV.

The rearrangement links TRBV5-1 to TRBJ2-1, with TRBD1 matching over 7 bases. J lost 1 base, V lost 1 base, and 11 bases had no gene match. The CDR3 runs 18 residues. Per germline, CDR1 SGHRS and CDR2 YFSETQ. In nucleotides, the CDR3 is TGCGCCAGCAGCTTGACCCTTGAAACCAGGGGGTCCTACAATGAGCAGTTCTTC. Protein: CASSLTLETRGSYNEQFF.

The chain has TRBV4-2 and TRBJ2-1; weak D call: TRBD2 (6 bases). Germline loops: CDR1 LGHNA, CDR2 YNFKEQ. The CDR3 is 16 residues long. With 4 bases removed from V and 1 base from J, the gap between germline ends came to 14 bases. CDR3 in DNA: TGTGCCAGCAGCCTAGGGGCGGGGAAGTCCTACAATGAGCAGTTCTTC. Translating it yields CASSLGAGKSYNEQFF.

The chain has TRBV29-1 and TRBJ2-3; D is unclear. The CDR3 has 13 amino acids. V lost 4 bases to trimming and J lost 5 bases, with 13 bases between them. In germline, CDR1 is SQVTM, CDR2 ANQGSEA. CDR3 region: CSVGGFSLDTQYF. In nucleotides, the CDR3 is TGCAGCGTTGGAGGCTTCTCATTAGATACGCAGTATTTT.

V usage is TRBV9 and J usage is TRBJ1-1; TRBD1 is a possible D gene (5 bases). V was shortened by 3 bases and J by 5 bases, with 14 bases between the two germline ends. This CDR3 contains 14 residues. Germline CDR1 and CDR2: SGDLS and YYNGEE. For the CDR3, the DNA is TGTGCCAGCAGCGCAGGGACGCGGGGGACTGAAGCTTTCTTT. Translated, it gives CASSAGTRGTEAFF.